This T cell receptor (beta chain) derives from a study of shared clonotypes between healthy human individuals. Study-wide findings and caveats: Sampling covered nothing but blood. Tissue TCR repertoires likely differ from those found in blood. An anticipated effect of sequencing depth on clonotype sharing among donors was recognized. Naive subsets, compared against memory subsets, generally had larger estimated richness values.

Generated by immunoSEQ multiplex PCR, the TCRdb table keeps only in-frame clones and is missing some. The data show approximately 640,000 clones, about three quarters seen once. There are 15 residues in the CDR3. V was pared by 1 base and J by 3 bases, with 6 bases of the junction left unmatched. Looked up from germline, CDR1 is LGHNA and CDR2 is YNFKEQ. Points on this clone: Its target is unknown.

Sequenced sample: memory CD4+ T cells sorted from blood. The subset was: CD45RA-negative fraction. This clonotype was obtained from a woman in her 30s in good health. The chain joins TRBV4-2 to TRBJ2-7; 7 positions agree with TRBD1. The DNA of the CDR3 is TGTGCCAGCAGCCAAGGAAGCGGACAGGTCTACGAGCAGTACTTC. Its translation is CASSQGSGQVYEQYF.